Listed below are T cell receptor beta chains from one sample, sequenced in a study of T cells after yellow fever vaccination. A single record per CDR3 protein comes from TCRdb applying MiXCR to the 5' RACE reads. The sample includes 360,000 or so distinct CDR3 sequences, about 9.9% of them seen just once. The material sequenced was PBMCs, taken on the day of the first yellow fever vaccination. These receptors were collected from a man younger than 35 who received the YFV17D yellow fever vaccine. Each CDR3 is given with its conserved first and last residue. D genes are given only for firm matches. Clone size is not always given. Where it is, it says once, few, many or a class for expanded clones.

abundance | j_gene | d_gene | v_gene | CDR3nt | CDR3aa
many | TRBJ1-1 | TRBD1 | TRBV5-1 | TGCGCCAGCAGCTCGGACAGGGGGGCGCGAAAAAGGGCTGAAGCTTTCTTT | CASSSDRGARKRAEAFF
few | TRBJ2-3 | TRBD1 | TRBV9 | TGTGCCAGCAGCCCCCGGGGGACAGGCGATAGCACAGATACGCAGTATTTT | CASSPRGTGDSTDTQYF
few | TRBJ1-1 | NA | TRBV7-9 | TGTGCCAGCAGCTTCCAGTGGGAGAAAGCTTTCTTT | CASSFQWEKAFF
many | TRBJ2-5 | TRBD1 | TRBV10-3 | TGTGCCACTTTGATGACAGGGGAAACAGAGACCCAGTACTTC | CATLMTGETETQYF
NA | TRBJ1-6 | NA | TRBV27 | TGTGCCAGCAAGGAAGCTAATAATTCACCCCTCCACTTT | CASKEANNSPLHF
NA | TRBJ1-5 | NA | TRBV19 | TGTGCCAGTAGTACGGACAATCAGCCCCAGCATTTT | CASSTDNQPQHF
few | TRBJ2-3 | TRBD2 | TRBV27 | TGTGCCAGCAGTCTCATCGGGTTTAGCGGGGGGCCCTTTGCAGATACGCAGTATTTT | CASSLIGFSGGPFADTQYF
NA | TRBJ2-1 | TRBD2 | TRBV5-1 | TGCGCCAGCAGCTCCGATAGCGGGGGCCCCTCGGGGGAGCAGTTCTTC | CASSSDSGGPSGEQFF
few | TRBJ2-1 | TRBD1 | TRBV3-1 | TGTGCCAGCGGAAGCATAGCCAAGACAGGGGGGCGACCTTACAATGAGCAGTTCTTC | CASGSIAKTGGRPYNEQFF
few | TRBJ1-6 | NA | TRBV11-2 | TGTGCCAGCAGCCTAAAGGGGACTCCCTTATTCTCCTATAATTCACCCCTCCACTTT | CASSLKGTPLFSYNSPLHF
NA | TRBJ1-5 | NA | TRBV4-3 | TGCGCCAGCAGCCAATCCGCATACCAAGGGGTGGGGAGCAATCAGCCCCAGCATTTT | CASSQSAYQGVGSNQPQHF
few | TRBJ2-5 | TRBD2 | TRBV7-8 | TGTGCCAGCAGCAACCGCCGACTAGCGGGTCAAGAGACCCAGTACTTC | CASSNRRLAGQETQYF
NA | TRBJ2-5 | NA | TRBV11-2 | TGTGCCAGCAGCTTACGGAGGGGGCCCCAGACCCAGTACTTC | CASSLRRGPQTQYF
NA | TRBJ1-1 | NA | TRBV5-6 | TGTGCCAGCAGCCCGGCCGTGGGCAGGGCGGGACTCGAAGCTTTCTTT | CASSPAVGRAGLEAFF
NA | TRBJ2-3 | TRBD2 | TRBV6-5 | TGTGCCAGCAGTTACCGCACTAGCGGGCGGGATACGCAGTATTTT | CASSYRTSGRDTQYF
NA | TRBJ2-1 | TRBD1 | TRBV5-1 | TGCGACAGCAGCCGTGGGACAGGCTCCTACAATGAGCAGTTCTTC | CDSSRGTGSYNEQFF
few | TRBJ2-1 | TRBD1 | TRBV19 | TGTGCCAGTAGTACAGGGGACAGGGGGCTCAGTGAGCAGTTCTTC | CASSTGDRGLSEQFF
few | TRBJ1-1 | NA | TRBV5-1 | TGCGCCAGCAGCTTGGTGGACAGCACTGAAGCTTTCTTT | CASSLVDSTEAFF
NA | TRBJ1-2 | NA | TRBV25-1 | TGTGCCAGCAGTGGGGCAGGGTATGGCTACACCTTC | CASSGAGYGYTF
NA | TRBJ1-1 | NA | TRBV5-1 | TGCGCCAGCAGCTACTTGGGAAGGGTGGAAACTGAAGCTTTCTTT | CASSYLGRVETEAFF
few | TRBJ1-2 | NA | TRBV7-9 | TGTGCCAGCAGCCCCTTTGATTTATCCTATGGCTACACCTTC | CASSPFDLSYGYTF
NA | TRBJ2-1 | TRBD2 | TRBV7-3 | TGTGCCAGCAGCTTGACCGGGACTAGCGGGGGGAAGCAGTTCTTC | CASSLTGTSGGKQFF
few | TRBJ1-5 | NA | TRBV5-6 | TGTGCCAGCAGCTTGGGAGGGGTTCAGCCCCAGCATTTT | CASSLGGVQPQHF
NA | TRBJ1-1 | TRBD1 | TRBV7-9 | TGTGCCAGCAGCTTCGTCGGACAGGGCTTAGGTGAAGCTTTCTTT | CASSFVGQGLGEAFF
NA | TRBJ1-1 | NA | TRBV21-1 | TGTGCCAGCACCAAAAACGACAGGGGGCGTAACACTGAAGCTTTCTTT | CASTKNDRGRNTEAFF
many | TRBJ2-5 | TRBD2 | TRBV29-1 | TGCAGCGTTGATCCCAGCGGGGGGACTGAGACCCAGTACTTC | CSVDPSGGTETQYF